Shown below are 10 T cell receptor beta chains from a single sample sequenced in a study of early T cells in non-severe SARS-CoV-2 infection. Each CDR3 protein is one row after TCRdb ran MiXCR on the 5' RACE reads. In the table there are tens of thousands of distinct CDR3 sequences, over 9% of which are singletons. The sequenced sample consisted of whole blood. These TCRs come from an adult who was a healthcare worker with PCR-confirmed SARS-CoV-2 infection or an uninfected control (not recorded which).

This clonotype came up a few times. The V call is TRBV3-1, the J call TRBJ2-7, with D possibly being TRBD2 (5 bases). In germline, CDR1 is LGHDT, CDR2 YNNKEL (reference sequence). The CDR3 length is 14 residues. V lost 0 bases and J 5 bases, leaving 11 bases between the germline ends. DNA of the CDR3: TGTGCCAGCAGCCAAGAAGGCGGGTTCCACGAGCAGTACTTC. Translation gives CASSQEGGFHEQYF.

The CDR3 DNA sequence: TGTGCCATCAGTGAGTCGCCCTACGAGCAGTACTTC. Its translation: CAISESPYEQYF. The chain recombines TRBV10-3 with TRBJ2-7; D gene unclear. Germline CDR1 and CDR2: ENHRY and SYGVKD. V was trimmed by 0 bases and J by 2 bases, leaving 2 bases between them. This CDR3 is built from 12 residues.

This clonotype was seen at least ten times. The CDR3 nucleotides are TGTGCCAGCAGCTTGCCCGGTCGCACAGATACGCAGTATTTT. It codes for CASSLPGRTDTQYF. The chain links TRBV5-6 to TRBJ2-3; D remains ambiguous. This CDR3 is built from 14 residues. The germline V gene has CDR1 SGHDT and CDR2 YYEEEE. Trimming left V 1 base short and J 1 base short, with 7 bases between.

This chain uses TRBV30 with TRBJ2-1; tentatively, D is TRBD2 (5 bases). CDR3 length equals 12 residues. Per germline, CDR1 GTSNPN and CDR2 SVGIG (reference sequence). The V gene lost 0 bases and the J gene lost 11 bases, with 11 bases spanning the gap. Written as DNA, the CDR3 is TGTGCCTGGAGTGTACCGGGGTCGAAGCAGTTCTTC. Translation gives CAWSVPGSKQFF.

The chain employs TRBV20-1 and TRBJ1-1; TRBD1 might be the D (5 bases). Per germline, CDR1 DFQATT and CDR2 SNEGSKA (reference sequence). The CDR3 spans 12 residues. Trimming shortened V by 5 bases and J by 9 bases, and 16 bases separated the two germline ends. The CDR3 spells CSASEEGFKAFF. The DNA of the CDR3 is TGCAGTGCTTCAGAGGAGGGGTTTAAAGCTTTCTTT.

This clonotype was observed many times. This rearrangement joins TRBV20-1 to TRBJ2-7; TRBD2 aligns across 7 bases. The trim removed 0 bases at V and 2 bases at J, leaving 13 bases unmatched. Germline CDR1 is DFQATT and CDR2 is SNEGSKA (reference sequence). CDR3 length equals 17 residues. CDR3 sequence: CSARDLKGSGSTYEQYF. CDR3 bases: TGCAGTGCTAGAGATCTAAAGGGTAGCGGGTCCACCTACGAGCAGTACTTC.

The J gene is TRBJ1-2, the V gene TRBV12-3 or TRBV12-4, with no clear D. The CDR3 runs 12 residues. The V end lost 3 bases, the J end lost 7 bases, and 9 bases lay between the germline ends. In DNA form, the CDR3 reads TGTGCCAGCAGTTTCTCGGGTTCTGGCTACACCTTC. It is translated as CASSFSGSGYTF.

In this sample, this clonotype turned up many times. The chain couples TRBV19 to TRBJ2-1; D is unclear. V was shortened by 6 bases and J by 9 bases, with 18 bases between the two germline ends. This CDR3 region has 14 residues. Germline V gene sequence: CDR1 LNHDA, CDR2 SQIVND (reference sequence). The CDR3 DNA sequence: TGTGCCAGTAGCCCAACCCTAGAGCCGGCTGAGCAGTTCTTC. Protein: CASSPTLEPAEQFF.

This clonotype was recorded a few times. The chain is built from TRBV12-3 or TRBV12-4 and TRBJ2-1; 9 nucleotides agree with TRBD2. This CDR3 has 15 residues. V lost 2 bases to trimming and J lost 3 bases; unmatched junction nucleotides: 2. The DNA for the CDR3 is TGTGCCAGCAGTTTAAGCGGGGGGAACTACAATGAGCAGTTCTTC. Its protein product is CASSLSGGNYNEQFF.

The CDR3 region has the DNA TGTGCCAGCTCTCCTTATACCGGGACAATGAACACTGAAGCTTTCTTT. As protein: CASSPYTGTMNTEAFF. The rearrangement joins TRBV18 to TRBJ1-1, with D possibly matching TRBD1 (6 bases). Germline assignment: CDR1 KGHSH and CDR2 LQKENI. Trimming left V 6 bases short and J 0 bases short, with 17 bases between. This CDR3 spans 16 amino acids.